The entry below gives a single T cell receptor beta chain sequence along with its context. This entry belongs to a study of cytomegalovirus exposure and HLA in healthy donors. PCR involved 60 Vbeta and 13 Jbeta primers. The repertoire was sequenced with immunoSEQ multiplex PCR; TCRdb's copy has only in-frame clones and lacks some. The data hold over 200,000 clones, with 82% observed a single time. The CDR3 has 14 residues. With 0 bases removed from V and 7 bases from J, the gap between germline ends came to 13 bases. Looked up from germline, CDR1 is LNHNV and CDR2 is YYDKDF (reference sequence). Sequencing input: PBMCs. The TCR was taken from a man aged 40-50 years in good health and CMV-seropositive. V is TRBV15 and J is TRBJ2-7; D perhaps matches TRBD2 (5 bases). Here the CDR3 reads CATSRDRAGWEQYV. The CDR3, as DNA: TGTGCCACCAGCAGAGATAGGGCGGGTTGGGAGCAGTACGTC.